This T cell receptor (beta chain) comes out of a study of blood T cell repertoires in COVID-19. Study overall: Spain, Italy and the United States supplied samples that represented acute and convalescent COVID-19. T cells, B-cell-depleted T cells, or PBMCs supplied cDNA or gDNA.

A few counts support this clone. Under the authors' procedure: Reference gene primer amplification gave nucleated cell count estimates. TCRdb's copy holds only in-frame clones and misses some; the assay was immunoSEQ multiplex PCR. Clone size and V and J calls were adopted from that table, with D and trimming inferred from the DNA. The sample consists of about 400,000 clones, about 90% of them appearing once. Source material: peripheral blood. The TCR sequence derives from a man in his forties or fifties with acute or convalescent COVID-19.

DNA for the CDR3: TGTGCCAGTAGTACACGAAAACCGGGACAGGGTAAAGTCGGGACTGAAGCTTTCTTT. Translation: CASSTRKPGQGKVGTEAFF. The V and J genes are TRBV19 and TRBJ1-1, with 9 nucleotides matching TRBD1. The J segment lost 5 bases and the V segment lost 4 bases, leaving 20 bases of the junction unmatched. The CDR3 contains 19 residues. Per germline, CDR1 LNHDA and CDR2 SQIVND (reference sequence).